The 28 T cell receptor beta chains below all came from one sample that was sequenced in a study of low-dose radiotherapy and immunotherapy resistance in tumors (dated by TCRdb to 2021 to 2024). This specimen's time point label, per the study, means: after trial treatment. The treatment or condition tag for this specimen amounts to: LDRT plus nivolumab, ipilimumab, low-dose cyclophosphamide and aspirin (RACIN trial). Instrument on record: Illumina HiSeq 2500. To make first-strand cDNA, Superscript III was used along with a set of TRAV- and TRBV-specific primers so that both the TCRalpha and TCRbeta chains were covered. An approximately 18-cycle PCR with Phusion amplified the TCRs, pairing a constant-region primer with the adapter that was attached to the V primers. TCRdb itself trimmed the public reads at Q25 with fastp, ran MiXCR and retained productive beta chains. Records with the same CDR3 protein are collapsed into one entry carrying the most frequent genes and DNA. This sample comprises roughly 100,000 distinct CDR3 sequences, 20% to 25% of them detected only once. The ten largest clones capture 9.5% to 15% of the sample.

Specimen: PBMCs, collected after low-dose radiotherapy plus immunotherapy. The receptors shown here come from a female donor with ovarian cancer.

This clonotype was observed a few times. V gene TRBV28 combines with J gene TRBJ2-3, with D perhaps TRBD2 (7 bases). The length of the CDR3 is 15 residues. Trimming shortened V by 2 bases and J by 7 bases, and 16 bases separated the two germline ends. From germline, CDR1 is MDHEN and CDR2 SYDVKM. CDR3 coding DNA: TGTGCCAGCAGTTTAGCGGGGGCGAGCTTATATACGCAGTATTTT. This gives the protein CASSLAGASLYTQYF.

V is TRBV27 and J is TRBJ1-2, with D possibly TRBD1 on 5 matching bases. V lost 5 bases and J 0 bases, leaving 13 bases between the germline ends. The CDR3 has 15 residues. Germline V gene data show CDR1 as MNHEY and CDR2 as SMNVEV (reference sequence). The CDR3 here is CASSPRWGTNYGYTF. DNA of the CDR3: TGTGCCAGCAGTCCTCGGTGGGGGACTAACTATGGCTACACCTTC.

This clonotype was recorded many times. The chain carries TRBV18 and TRBJ2-5, with D perhaps matching TRBD2 (6 bases). V lost 3 bases, J lost 1 base, and 24 bases lay in between. Germline V CDR1 and CDR2: KGHSH, LQKENI. The CDR3 extends over 19 amino acids. The CDR3 nucleotides are TGTGCCAGCTCACCGAGTGTTCTGGGCGGAGGGACGCTCCAAGAGACCCAGTACTTC. Protein: CASSPSVLGGGTLQETQYF.

This clonotype was recorded many times. The chain combines TRBV6-2 or TRBV6-3 with TRBJ2-1; 15 bases line up with TRBD2. J was trimmed by 16 bases and V by 6 bases; bases with no gene match: 13. This CDR3 is 15 amino acids long. Germline V gene sequence: CDR1 MNHEY, CDR2 SVGEGT. The CDR3 DNA is TGTGCCAGCAGGCCCGGGACTAGCGGGGGGCCCCTTTCATTCTTC. It translates to CASRPGTSGGPLSFF.

This clonotype came up a few times. The chain links TRBV20-1 to TRBJ2-2; D gene uncertain. CDR3 size: 12 residues. Germline V gene lookup returns CDR1 DFQATT and CDR2 SNEGSKA (reference sequence). Trimming took off 3 bases at V and 3 bases at J, with 5 bases between the two ends. The CDR3 region is CSARSHTGELFF. DNA for the CDR3: TGCAGTGCTAGGTCTCACACCGGGGAGCTGTTTTTT.

This clonotype was counted many times. V and J are TRBV2 and TRBJ2-3, with D unclear. CDR1 is SNHLY and CDR2 is FYNNEI in the germline V gene. This CDR3 contains 15 residues. Trimming stripped 5 bases from V and 12 bases from J, with 24 bases between. The CDR3 sequence: CASSSNFKSVLQQYF. The CDR3 DNA sequence: TGTGCCAGCAGTTCAAACTTTAAGTCAGTTCTTCAACAGTATTTT.

About this clonotype itself: A much larger clone lies a single base off, so this may be a read error. This sequence joins TRBV7-9 and TRBJ2-1; the match to TRBD2 covers 7 bases. Germline V gives CDR1 SEHNR, CDR2 FQNEAQ (reference sequence). CDR3 size: 15 residues. The CDR3 protein is CASGLGGRAHNEQFF. CDR3 DNA: TGTGCCAGCGGCTTGGGAGGGAGGGCCCACAATGAGCAGTTCTTC.

This clonotype was detected a few times. J is TRBJ1-1 and V is TRBV19; D possibly corresponds to TRBD1 (5 bases). The CDR3 sequence is 14 residues long. The V end lost 5 bases, the J end lost 10 bases, and 20 bases lay between the germline ends. The V gene's germline CDR1 is LNHDA and CDR2 SQIVND (reference sequence). CDR3 protein: CASSATGTYVGAFF. CDR3 DNA: TGTGCCAGTAGTGCAACCGGGACGTACGTAGGAGCTTTCTTT.

Many counts were recorded for this clonotype. The CDR3 DNA follows: TGTGCCAGCAGGATCCAGGGGGCCACTGAAGCTTTCTTT. It yields the protein CASRIQGATEAFF. The rearrangement links TRBV28 to TRBJ1-1; 8 bases map to TRBD1. The J segment lost 4 bases and the V segment lost 6 bases, leaving 4 bases of the junction unmatched. Germline V gene sequence: CDR1 MDHEN, CDR2 SYDVKM. CDR3 length equals 13 residues.

This clonotype was counted at least ten times. The chain links TRBV27 to TRBJ2-1; weak D call: TRBD1 (6 bases). The germline V gene has CDR1 MNHEY and CDR2 SMNVEV (reference sequence). The CDR3 totals 13 residues. The ends were cut back, 10 bases at V and 7 bases at J, with 17 bases in the middle. The CDR3 is CATHDRIANEQFF. CDR3 coding DNA: TGTGCCACCCACGACAGGATTGCGAATGAGCAGTTCTTC.

This clonotype was recorded many times. The chain uses TRBV5-1 and TRBJ1-1, with D tentatively TRBD1 (5 bases). V lost 3 bases and J lost 5, with 14 bases in between. CDR1 and CDR2 (germline): SGHRS, YFSETQ. The CDR3 has 14 amino acids. In nucleotides, the CDR3 is TGCGCCAGCAGCTCTGCGGGGGTAAGGACTGAAGCTTTCTTT. Encoded protein: CASSSAGVRTEAFF.

This clonotype was seen repeatedly, ten times or more. V usage is TRBV18 and J usage is TRBJ2-7; D may be TRBD1 or TRBD2 (5 bases each). V dropped 3 bases and J dropped 3 bases, with 15 bases sitting between them. CDR1 KGHSH and CDR2 LQKENI come from the germline V gene. The CDR3 has 15 residues. CDR3 sequence: CASSPWDGGLYEQYF. The CDR3 DNA reads as TGTGCCAGCTCACCCTGGGACGGAGGACTCTACGAGCAGTACTTC.

Ten or more counts support this clonotype. V usage is TRBV20-1 and J usage is TRBJ1-2, with D possibly being TRBD1 (6 bases). Germline lookup yields CDR1 DFQATT and CDR2 SNEGSKA (reference sequence). The CDR3 sequence is 11 residues long. CDR3 in DNA: TGCTTCATCCAGGGGACCTATGGCTACACCTTC. Its translation is CFIQGTYGYTF.

This clonotype was recorded many times. This chain uses TRBV18 with TRBJ2-5, with 7 nucleotides matching TRBD2. This CDR3 contains 13 residues. The germline V gene has CDR1 KGHSH and CDR2 LQKENI. V shed 3 bases and J 5 bases; nucleotides not matched to a gene: 3. CDR3 DNA sequence: TGTGCCAGCTCACCTAGCGGGCGGGAGACCCAGTACTTC. It is translated as CASSPSGRETQYF. Full variable domain (rest looked up from reference TRBV18 and TRBJ2-5): NAGVMQNPRHLVRRRGQEARLRCSPMKGHSHVYWYRQLPEEGLKFMVYLQKENIIDESGMPKERFSAEFPKEGPSILRIQQVVRGDSAAYFCASSPSGRETQYFGPGTRLLVL.

This clonotype was observed many times. The chain joins TRBV2 to TRBJ2-1; the D is unclear. This CDR3 has 13 amino acids. With 4 bases removed from V and 9 bases from J, the gap between germline ends came to 13 bases. Germline V gene sequence: CDR1 SNHLY, CDR2 FYNNEI. CDR3 in amino acids: CASSVDWSGEQFF. The CDR3 bases are TGTGCCAGCAGTGTCGACTGGTCGGGTGAGCAGTTCTTC.

The sample holds many counts of this clonotype. DNA of the CDR3: TGTGCCAGCAGCCATTGGGACACACGAGAGACCCAGTACTTC. Amino acids: CASSHWDTRETQYF. The chain has TRBV6-2 or TRBV6-3 and TRBJ2-5, with D maybe TRBD1 (6 bases). V shed 6 bases and J shed 4 bases, with 15 bases lying between them. The germline gives CDR1 MNHEY, CDR2 SVGEGT. The CDR3 spans 14 residues.

Only a few counts were recorded for this clonotype. This chain links TRBV3-1 with TRBJ2-3; D remains unclear. The CDR3 runs 17 residues. Germline CDR1 and CDR2: LGHDT and YNNKEL (reference sequence). V lost 1 base, J lost 0 bases, and 14 bases lay in between. The CDR3 nucleotides read TGTGCCAGCAGCCAAGCTGAAGGCGGAATTAGCACAGATACGCAGTATTTT. Translation gives CASSQAEGGISTDTQYF.

This clonotype was detected ten times or more. The chain recombines TRBV18 with TRBJ1-1; tentative D call: TRBD1 (5 bases). V dropped 3 bases and J dropped 5 bases, with 7 bases sitting between them. Germline V gives CDR1 KGHSH, CDR2 LQKENI. The CDR3 is made up of 12 amino acids. In nucleotides, the CDR3 is TGTGCCAGCTCACCCAGGGTGACTGAAGCTTTCTTT. Its protein product is CASSPRVTEAFF. Full variable domain (remainder filled in from reference TRBV18 and TRBJ1-1): NAGVMQNPRHLVRRRGQEARLRCSPMKGHSHVYWYRQLPEEGLKFMVYLQKENIIDESGMPKERFSAEFPKEGPSILRIQQVVRGDSAAYFCASSPRVTEAFFGQGTRLTVV.

This clonotype came up many times. One end of the junction fails to match germline, which may point to a read error. The chain links TRBV7-2 to TRBJ2-5, with 11 bases matching TRBD2. Germline V gives CDR1 SGHTA, CDR2 FQGNSA. This CDR3 is 12 amino acids long. The CDR3 DNA reads TGTGCCAGCAGCGTAGCGGGGGGGGCCCAGTACTTC. Protein: CASSVAGGAQYF.

The sample holds many counts of this clonotype. The gene calls are TRBV3-1 and TRBJ2-1; D may match TRBD1 or TRBD2 (5 bases each). Germline lookup yields CDR1 LGHDT and CDR2 YNNKEL (reference sequence). This CDR3 has 12 amino acids. The germline V and J ends were trimmed by 3 bases and 11 bases, with 11 bases remaining between them. This CDR3 reads CASSQTRDQQFF. CDR3 DNA: TGTGCCAGCAGCCAGACCCGGGACCAGCAGTTCTTC.

This clonotype was picked up many times. The V gene is TRBV7-2, the J gene TRBJ2-7, with D perhaps TRBD1 (6 bases). The germline CDR1 and CDR2 sequences are SGHTA and FQGNSA. V lost 4 bases to trimming and J lost 5 bases, with 15 bases between them. The CDR3 length is 14 residues. The CDR3 DNA sequence: TGTGCCAGCAGCTCACAGGGTCGGTTAGACGAGCAGTACTTC. This codes for CASSSQGRLDEQYF. The whole variable domain, remainder taken from reference TRBV7-2 and TRBJ2-7, is GAGVSQSPSNKVTEKGKDVELRCDPISGHTALYWYRQSLGQGLEFLIYFQGNSAPDKSGLPSDRFSAERTGGSVSTLTIQRTQQEDSAVYLCASSSQGRLDEQYFGPGTRLTVT.

The genes are TRBV12-3 or TRBV12-4 and TRBJ2-1; 11 bases match TRBD2. Trimming removed 4 bases from V and 8 bases from J; junction bases left unmatched: 4. The CDR3 has 14 residues. CDR3 bases: TGTGCCAGCAGTTCAACTAGCGGGAGCGATGAGCAGTTCTTC. Translation: CASSSTSGSDEQFF.

The chain combines TRBV7-9 with TRBJ1-2; possible D gene TRBD1, 6 bases. The CDR3 extends over 16 amino acids. V was shortened by 4 bases and J by 4 bases, with 19 bases between the two germline ends. Germline CDR1 is SEHNR and CDR2 is FQNEAQ (reference sequence). The CDR3 sequence: CASSYHGGGESYGYTF. The CDR3, as DNA: TGTGCCAGCAGCTACCATGGCGGGGGCGAATCCTATGGCTACACCTTC. Drawing the rest from reference TRBV7-9 and TRBJ1-2, the complete variable domain is DTGVSQNPRHKITKRGQNVTFRCDPISEHNRLYWYRQTLGQGPEFLTYFQNEAQLEKSRLLSDRFSAERPKGSFSTLEIQRTEQGDSAMYLCASSYHGGGESYGYTFGSGTRLTVV.

This clonotype was seen many times. This chain links TRBV2 with TRBJ2-3; the D gene is possibly TRBD2 (7 bases). The CDR3 is made up of 15 amino acids. Trimming took 3 bases from V and 2 from J, leaving 12 bases between them. The V gene's germline CDR1 is SNHLY and CDR2 FYNNEI. CDR3 loop: CASSDEGGLTDTQYF. CDR3 bases: TGTGCCAGCAGTGACGAGGGGGGGCTCACAGATACGCAGTATTTT.

This clonotype has ten or more counts. The chain joins TRBV5-1 to TRBJ2-1, with 11 nucleotides matching TRBD2. Germline V gene data show CDR1 as SGHRS and CDR2 as YFSETQ. The CDR3 sequence is 17 residues long. The V gene end was trimmed by 7 bases and the J gene end by 5 bases; junction bases not matched to a gene: 14. CDR3 sequence: CASRLLAGARVNNEQFF. In nucleotides, the CDR3 is TGCGCCAGCCGACTACTAGCGGGGGCCAGGGTGAACAATGAGCAGTTCTTC.

This clonotype has at least ten counts. J is TRBJ2-1 and V is TRBV20-1, with D hard to call. Trimming took 3 bases from V and 3 from J, leaving 3 bases between them. The CDR3 runs to 11 residues. The germline V gene has CDR1 DFQATT and CDR2 SNEGSKA (reference sequence). For the CDR3, the DNA is TGCAGTGCTAGCTTCTACAATGAGCAGTTCTTC. The encoded protein is CSASFYNEQFF.

This clonotype was seen a handful of times. The J gene is TRBJ2-7, the V gene TRBV2, with 7 bases that match TRBD1. The germline gives CDR1 SNHLY, CDR2 FYNNEI. Trimming took 5 bases from V and 5 from J; bases not matched to a gene: 9. The CDR3 totals 14 residues. CDR3 DNA: TGTGCCAGCAGTACCCGAAGGGGGCTGGACGAGCAGTACTTC. It yields the protein CASSTRRGLDEQYF.

Remarks on this clonotype: A far larger clone differs by one base, so this is likely a read error. V usage is TRBV11-3 and J usage is TRBJ2-7; 8 bases match TRBD2. Germline V gene sequence: CDR1 SGHNT, CDR2 YENEEA. V shed 1 base, J shed 7 bases, and the junction held 12 bases outside the gene matches. The CDR3 covers 16 residues. CDR3 sequence: CASSLAGRGSWNEQYF. The DNA of the CDR3 is TGTGCCAGCAGCTTAGCCGGGAGGGGATCGTGGAATGAGCAGTACTTC.